The rows below give T cell receptor beta chains drawn from one sample of a study of T-cell reconstitution after alpha-beta-depleted transplantation in children. TCRdb reanalysed the PCR reads using MiXCR and keeps one entry per CDR3 protein. The repertoire holds more than 200,000 distinct CDR3 sequences, with roughly a sixth as singletons. The input for sequencing was PBMCs, mostly from graft donor cells, taken 360 days after TCRalphabeta/CD19-depleted stem cell transplant. Source of these receptors: a male patient between 2 and 9 years old who had a stem cell transplant for acute lymphoblastic leukemia, so the T cells may come from the graft donor. The CDR3 runs from the conserved cysteine through the conserved F or W. The D gene is left open where the match is weak. Where a row states a size, it is once, few, many or the class of an expanded clone; other rows omit it.

CDR3: CASRQTSGKLIGDTQYF
DNA: TGTGCCAGCAGGCAGACTAGCGGGAAGCTGATCGGCGATACGCAGTATTTT
V: TRBV3-1
J: TRBJ2-3
D: TRBD2
length: 17
size: few

CDR3: CSEKRAGSTDTQYF
DNA: TGCAGTGAAAAGAGAGCGGGGAGTACAGATACGCAGTATTTT
V: TRBV20-1
J: TRBJ2-3
D: TRBD2
length: 14
size: .

CDR3: CASSLNLGAGELFF
DNA: TGTGCCAGCAGCTTAAATCTTGGCGCCGGGGAGCTGTTTTTT
V: TRBV7-3
J: TRBJ2-2
D: .
length: 14
size: medium-sized

CDR3: CASRAGGNTEAFF
DNA: TGCGCCAGCAGGGCCGGAGGGAACACTGAAGCTTTCTTT
V: TRBV4-3
J: TRBJ1-1
D: .
length: 13
size: .

CDR3: CASSGTDSLIGYTF
DNA: TGCGCCAGCAGCGGAACGGACAGTCTGATCGGCTACACCTTC
V: TRBV5-1
J: TRBJ1-2
D: .
length: 14
size: .

CDR3: CASSLWASGRNRREQFF
DNA: TGTGCCAGCAGCTTATGGGCTAGCGGGAGAAATCGAAGAGAGCAGTTCTTC
V: TRBV7-2
J: TRBJ2-1
D: TRBD2
length: 17
size: .

CDR3: CASSIAGGKNIQYF
DNA: TGTGCCAGTAGTATCGCAGGGGGCAAAAACATTCAGTACTTC
V: TRBV19
J: TRBJ2-4
D: TRBD1
length: 14
size: .

CDR3: CSASLAGGLQETQYF
DNA: TGCAGTGCTTCCCTAGCGGGGGGGCTCCAAGAGACCCAGTACTTC
V: TRBV20-1
J: TRBJ2-5
D: TRBD2
length: 15
size: .

CDR3: CSVGKTSKNEQFF
DNA: TGCAGCGTTGGAAAGACTAGCAAGAATGAGCAGTTCTTC
V: TRBV29-1
J: TRBJ2-1
D: TRBD2
length: 13
size: few

CDR3: CASSPELTQYF
DNA: TGTGCCAGCAGCCCTGAACTTACGCAGTATTTT
V: TRBV7-8
J: TRBJ2-3
D: .
length: 11
size: .

CDR3: CASSLAGTYPEQFF
DNA: TGTGCCAGCAGCTTAGCGGGCACCTACCCCGAGCAGTTCTTC
V: TRBV7-9
J: TRBJ2-1
D: .
length: 14
size: few

CDR3: CSAEDREYGYTF
DNA: TGCAGTGCTGAGGACAGGGAGTATGGCTACACCTTC
V: TRBV20-1
J: TRBJ1-2
D: TRBD1
length: 12
size: few

CDR3: CASSHPRGAGANVLTF
DNA: TGTGCCAGCAGCCACCCCAGGGGGGCTGGGGCCAACGTCCTGACTTTC
V: TRBV14
J: TRBJ2-6
D: .
length: 16
size: .

CDR3: CASSLRQLANTGELFF
DNA: TGTGCCAGCAGCTTAAGGCAGTTAGCGAACACCGGGGAGCTGTTTTTT
V: TRBV7-9
J: TRBJ2-2
D: .
length: 16
size: .

CDR3: CASTPLQGTSSEQYF
DNA: TGTGCCAGCACCCCACTCCAGGGGACATCCTCCGAGCAGTACTTC
V: TRBV6-5
J: TRBJ2-7
D: .
length: 15
size: few

CDR3: CASSQPRDRASLEAFF
DNA: TGTGCCAGCAGCCAGCCAAGAGATCGGGCAAGCCTTGAAGCTTTCTTT
V: TRBV3-1
J: TRBJ1-1
D: .
length: 16
size: few

CDR3: CASETQRGVSDTQYF
DNA: TGTGCCAGCGAGACCCAGCGGGGGGTCTCAGATACGCAGTATTTT
V: TRBV12-3/TRBV12-4
J: TRBJ2-3
D: TRBD2
length: 15
size: few

CDR3: CASSPVRDIQYF
DNA: TGTGCCAGCAGCCCTGTCAGGGACATTCAGTACTTC
V: TRBV12-3/TRBV12-4
J: TRBJ2-4
D: .
length: 12
size: few

CDR3: CASNGLGANEQYF
DNA: TGCGCCAGCAACGGCCTGGGGGCCAACGAGCAGTACTTC
V: TRBV5-1
J: TRBJ2-7
D: .
length: 13
size: few

CDR3: CASSSVGGRFGGGHTGELFF
DNA: TGTGCCAGCAGCTCAGTCGGCGGAAGATTTGGCGGGGGACACACCGGGGAGCTGTTTTTT
V: TRBV7-8
J: TRBJ2-2
D: TRBD2
length: 20
size: .

CDR3: CARGPGHGCYEQYF
DNA: TGTGCCAGGGGCCCGGGTCACGGCTGCTACGAGCAGTACTTC
V: TRBV4-2
J: TRBJ2-7
D: .
length: 14
size: .

CDR3: CASSIGQGGDTQYF
DNA: TGTGCCAGCAGCATTGGACAGGGAGGAGATACGCAGTATTTT
V: TRBV7-7
J: TRBJ2-3
D: TRBD1
length: 14
size: few

CDR3: CSAFRGGGFPVPQHF
DNA: TGCAGTGCTTTTCGAGGTGGAGGGTTCCCGGTCCCCCAGCATTTT
V: TRBV20-1
J: TRBJ1-5
D: .
length: 15
size: .